This T cell receptor beta chain was recovered during a study of blood T cell repertoires in COVID-19. Study information: COVID-19 samples collected from the United States, Italy and Spain covered acute and convalescent phases. PBMCs, B-cell-depleted T cells, or T cells were the source of the cDNA or gDNA that made up the material.

The CDR3 extends over 14 amino acids. Germline V gene lookup returns CDR1 MGHDK and CDR2 SYGVNS. Trimming pared 3 bases from V and 1 base from J, leaving 9 bases between. This clone was seen more than once but under ten times. Per the original data handling: Using reference gene primer amplification, nucleated cell counts were estimated. Clones were sequenced by immunoSEQ multiplex PCR, and TCRdb holds only the in-frame ones, with some missing. Clonal size and the V and J genes are those of that table, whereas D and trimming came from the DNA. The repertoire has some 250,000 clones, more than 80% of them found once; the top ten carry over 2%.

This receptor was taken from a young man who had recovered from COVID-19. Source material: peripheral blood. The genes are TRBV25-1 and TRBJ1-1; D is unresolved. CDR3 amino acids: CASSDDTANTEAFF. The CDR3 DNA reads as TGTGCCAGCAGTGACGATACAGCGAACACTGAAGCTTTCTTT.